These T cell receptor beta chains were read from a single sample in a study of CD8+ T cells in alopecia areata. The repertoire was sequenced with immunoSEQ multiplex PCR; TCRdb's copy has only in-frame clones and lacks some. The data contain under 200,000 clones, 65% of them singletons. The sample consisted of CD4+ T cells sorted from blood, taken at week 4, from a patient treated with tofacitinib. The receptors were gathered from a human donor with alopecia areata. CDR3s include the opening cysteine and the closing phenylalanine or tryptophan. Fields, in order: J gene, clone size, D gene, V gene, CDR3 length, CDR3 protein, CDR3 DNA. A D gene is named only where the DNA matches it firmly. Part of the rows lack a size; the others show once, few, many or a class for expanded clones.

TRBJ1-6	-	-	TRBV9	14	CASSVGGENSPLHF	TGTGCCAGCAGCGTAGGCGGTGAAAATTCACCCCTCCACTTT
TRBJ1-6	-	-	TRBV5-1	16	CASRRSSGAYNSPLHF	TGCGCCAGCAGAAGGTCCTCAGGGGCCTATAATTCACCCCTCCACTTT
TRBJ2-7	few	-	TRBV25-1	11	CASSGLYEQYF	TGTGCCAGCAGTGGCCTCTACGAGCAGTACTTC
TRBJ2-5	-	-	TRBV30	12	CAWSGGGETQYF	TGTGCCTGGAGTGGTGGGGGGGAGACCCAGTACTTC
TRBJ1-2	few	TRBD1	TRBV29-1	13	CSVEGRTGEGYTF	TGCAGCGTTGAAGGTCGGACAGGGGAGGGCTACACCTTC
TRBJ2-7	-	-	TRBV7-9	12	CASSLDQYEQYF	TGTGCCAGCAGCCTTGACCAGTACGAGCAGTACTTC
TRBJ2-1	-	TRBD2	TRBV10-1	18	CASSESGPGTRALGEQFF	TGCGCCAGCAGTGAGTCGGGACCCGGGACTAGGGCCCTGGGTGAGCAGTTCTTC
TRBJ1-1	-	-	TRBV6-5	13	CASTPSGSPEAFF	TGTGCCAGCACCCCTTCGGGGTCTCCTGAAGCTTTCTTT
TRBJ1-5	-	-	TRBV4-1	15	CASSQAALSNQPQHF	TGCGCCAGCAGCCAAGCGGCTCTGAGCAATCAGCCCCAGCATTTT
TRBJ2-1	few	-	TRBV12-5	11	CASGFSNEQFF	TGTGCTAGTGGTTTTTCGAATGAGCAGTTCTTC
TRBJ2-7	-	-	TRBV10-3	14	CAISEKGMWDEQYF	TGTGCCATCAGTGAAAAGGGGATGTGGGACGAGCAGTACTTC
TRBJ1-6	-	-	TRBV11-2	12	CASSLAFSPLHF	TGTGCCAGCAGCTTAGCGTTTTCACCCCTCCACTTT
TRBJ1-6	-	TRBD1	TRBV5-6	15	CASSLIDRDHSPLHF	TGTGCCAGCAGCTTGATCGACAGGGACCATTCACCCCTCCACTTT
TRBJ1-2	-	TRBD1	TRBV15	15	CATSDPRVGGNGYTF	TGTGCCACCAGCGACCCTCGGGTAGGGGGCAATGGCTACACCTTC
TRBJ1-2	-	-	TRBV30	13	CAWSVGGGYGYTF	TGTGCCTGGAGTGTAGGGGGAGGCTATGGCTACACCTTC
TRBJ2-3	few	-	TRBV27	15	CASSFGGLRTDTQYF	TGTGCCAGCAGTTTCGGTGGGCTGCGCACAGATACGCAGTATTTT
TRBJ1-5	-	-	TRBV6-6	16	CASSYSLSRSNQPQHF	TGTGCCAGCAGTTACTCGCTATCTAGAAGCAATCAGCCCCAGCATTTT
TRBJ1-6	-	TRBD1	TRBV9	15	CASSTRQGGDSPLHF	TGTGCCAGCAGCACACGACAGGGGGGCGATTCACCCCTCCACTTT
TRBJ2-7	once	-	TRBV30	13	CAWSVRGGHEQYF	TGTGCCTGGAGTGTCAGGGGGGGCCACGAGCAGTACTTC
TRBJ1-6	-	-	TRBV27	16	CASSLSSVGYNSPLHF	TGTGCCAGCAGTTTATCTTCCGTAGGCTATAATTCACCCCTCCACTTT
TRBJ2-3	-	-	TRBV29-1	13	CSVVVARRYTQYF	TGCAGCGTTGTAGTGGCTCGGCGATATACGCAGTATTTT
TRBJ2-7	-	-	TRBV14	13	CASSQDFRGEQYF	TGTGCCAGCAGCCAAGATTTTCGGGGCGAGCAGTACTTC
TRBJ2-2	-	TRBD2	TRBV30	15	CARYSLAGNTGELFF	TGTGCCCGGTATAGCCTAGCGGGGAACACCGGGGAGCTGTTTTTT
TRBJ1-1	few	-	TRBV2	13	CASTTTGFTEAFF	TGTGCCAGCACTACTACAGGGTTCACTGAAGCTTTCTTT
TRBJ1-1	-	-	TRBV18	13	CASSPSKPTSAFF	TGTGCCAGCTCACCATCCAAGCCGACTTCGGCTTTCTTT
TRBJ2-7	-	TRBD2	TRBV6-5	13	CASRTSGSYEQYF	TGTGCCAGCAGAACTAGCGGCTCCTACGAGCAGTACTTC
TRBJ1-1	-	-	TRBV30	10	CAWGGIEAFF	TGTGCCTGGGGAGGCATTGAAGCTTTCTTT
TRBJ2-5	-	TRBD1	TRBV18	14	CASSSTGGQETQYF	TGTGCCAGCTCATCGACAGGGGGACAAGAGACCCAGTACTTC
TRBJ2-5	-	TRBD2	TRBV6-5	15	CASSYRGGGAETQYF	TGTGCCAGCAGTTATAGAGGCGGGGGGGCTGAGACCCAGTACTTC
TRBJ2-2	-	-	TRBV29-1	12	CSVDTGTGELFF	TGCAGCGTCGATACAGGGACCGGGGAGCTGTTTTTT
TRBJ2-3	few	-	TRBV5-6	11	CASSFTDTQYF	TGTGCCAGCAGCTTTACAGATACGCAGTATTTT
TRBJ1-1	-	-	TRBV30	13	CAWGDGGGTEAFF	TGTGCCTGGGGCGATGGGGGCGGCACTGAAGCTTTCTTT
TRBJ2-2	-	-	TRBV29-1	12	CSAGRGAGELFF	TGCAGCGCCGGAAGGGGAGCCGGGGAGCTGTTTTTT
TRBJ1-2	-	-	TRBV5-6	14	CASSLEVRAESYTF	TGTGCCAGCAGCTTGGAAGTCAGGGCAGAGAGCTACACCTTC
TRBJ2-5	-	-	TRBV5-6	13	CASSLWGAETQYF	TGTGCCAGCAGCTTGTGGGGGGCGGAGACCCAGTACTTC
TRBJ1-4	few	TRBD1	TRBV7-9	15	CASRSDRGGEEKLFF	TGTGCCAGCAGGTCGGACAGGGGAGGAGAGGAAAAACTGTTTTTT
TRBJ2-5	-	TRBD2	TRBV5-1	18	CASSLGLAGALYQETQYF	TGCGCCAGCAGCTTGGGGCTAGCGGGGGCCTTGTACCAAGAGACCCAGTACTTC